The rows below give T cell receptor beta chains drawn from one sample of a study of identical twins. TCRdb analysed the 5' RACE reads with MiXCR anew, one entry per CDR3 protein. Of about 810,000 distinct CDR3 sequences listed, 9% to 15% are singletons. These data also featured in a second study, about yellow fever vaccine responses in identical twins.

Sequencing input: PBMCs. The receptors were sampled from a woman aged 18-30 years in good health. The conserved cysteine and the conserved F or W are not part of the CDR3 here.

v_call | cdr3_aa
TRBV9 | ASSVGTSGRNEQF
TRBV15 | ATSTGTSGYEQY
TRBV3-1 | ASSLHEYEQY
TRBV3-1 | ASSQDYRVSDTEAF
TRBV15 | ATSRGAASGFTGELF
TRBV25-1 | ASSEQANEQF
TRBV13 | ASSPESRANTEAF
TRBV6-1 | ASRATAISTDTQY
TRBV5-1 | ASSLGRRFTDTQY
TRBV12-3/TRBV12-4 | ASTEVWGGSEQY
TRBV5-1 | ASSLEGLARETQY
TRBV27 | ASSPWTANTEAF
TRBV29-1 | SVEEAGGYVTGELF
TRBV3-1 | ASSQAQGAGEKLF
TRBV12-3/TRBV12-4 | ASSLDPIGMTEAF
TRBV12-3/TRBV12-4 | ASNPRGNYNEQF
TRBV12-3/TRBV12-4 | ASSAITDTQY
TRBV6-5 | ASSYLWGYNEQF
TRBV29-1 | SVESASGPHNEQF
TRBV2 | ASRGDEQF
TRBV20-1 | SASGSRYEQF
TRBV28 | ASSRRDRNTYEQY
TRBV5-1 | ASSLAGTGGRDTQY
TRBV19 | ASSIRLFWQRESNNEQF
TRBV5-5 | ASSLGASGIPGANVLT
TRBV25-1 | ASSDHGRDAYGYT
TRBV25-1 | ASSAHRGSGANVLT
TRBV6-2/TRBV6-3 | ASRPSGETQY
TRBV12-3/TRBV12-4 | ASSFQIASNSPLH
TRBV13 | ASSILTQYSYGYT
TRBV3-1 | ASSPYSTTNEQF
TRBV12-3/TRBV12-4 | ASSEVGGLDTGELF
TRBV7-3 | ASSSRSGASSYNEQF
TRBV2 | ASDPRNTEAF
TRBV25-1 | ASSKLETQY
TRBV9 | ASGIGQNYGYT
TRBV2 | ASSSGGGRDEQF
TRBV2 | ASSPPRGREGYNEQF
TRBV7-9 | ASSFTGTGVGKLL
TRBV6-1 | ASSETGGRYNEQF
TRBV20-1 | SALQGFTDTQY
TRBV9 | ASSVGLADTPTDTQY
TRBV20-1 | SARDIDRAGTEAF
TRBV7-3 | ASSSSGIGSKQF
TRBV7-8 | ASSLILGAYEQY